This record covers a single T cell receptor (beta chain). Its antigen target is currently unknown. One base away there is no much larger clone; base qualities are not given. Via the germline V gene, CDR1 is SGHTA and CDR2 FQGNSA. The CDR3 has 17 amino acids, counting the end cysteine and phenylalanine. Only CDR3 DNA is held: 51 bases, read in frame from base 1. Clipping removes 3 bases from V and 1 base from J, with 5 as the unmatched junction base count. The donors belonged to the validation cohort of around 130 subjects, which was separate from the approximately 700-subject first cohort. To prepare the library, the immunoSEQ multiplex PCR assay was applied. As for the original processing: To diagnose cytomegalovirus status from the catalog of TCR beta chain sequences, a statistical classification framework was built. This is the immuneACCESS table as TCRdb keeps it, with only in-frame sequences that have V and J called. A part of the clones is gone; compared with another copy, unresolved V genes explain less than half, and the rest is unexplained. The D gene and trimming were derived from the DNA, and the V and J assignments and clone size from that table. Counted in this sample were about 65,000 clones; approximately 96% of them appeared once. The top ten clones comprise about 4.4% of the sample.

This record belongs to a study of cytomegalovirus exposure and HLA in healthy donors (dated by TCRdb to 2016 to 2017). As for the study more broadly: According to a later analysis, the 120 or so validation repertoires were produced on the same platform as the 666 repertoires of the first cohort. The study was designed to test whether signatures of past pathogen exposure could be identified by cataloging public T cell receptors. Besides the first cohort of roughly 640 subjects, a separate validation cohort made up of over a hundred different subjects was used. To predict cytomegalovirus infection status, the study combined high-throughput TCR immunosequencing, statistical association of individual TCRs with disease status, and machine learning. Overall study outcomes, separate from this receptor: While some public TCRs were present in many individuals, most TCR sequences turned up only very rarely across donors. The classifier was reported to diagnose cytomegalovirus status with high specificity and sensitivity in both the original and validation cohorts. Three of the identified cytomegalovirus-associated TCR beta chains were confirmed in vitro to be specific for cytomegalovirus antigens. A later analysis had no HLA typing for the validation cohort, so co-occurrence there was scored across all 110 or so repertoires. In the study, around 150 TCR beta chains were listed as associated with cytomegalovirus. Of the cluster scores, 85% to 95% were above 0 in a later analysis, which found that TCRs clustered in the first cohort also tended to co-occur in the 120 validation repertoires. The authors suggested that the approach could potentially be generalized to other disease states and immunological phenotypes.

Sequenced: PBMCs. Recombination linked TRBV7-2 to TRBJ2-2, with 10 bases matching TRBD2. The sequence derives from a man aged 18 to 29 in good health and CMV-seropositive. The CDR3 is CASSFGLAEMNTGELFF. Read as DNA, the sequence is TGTGCCAGCAGCTTCGGACTAGCGGAAATGAACACCGGGGAGCTGTTTTTT.